This T cell receptor beta chain comes out of a study of shared clonotypes between healthy human individuals. With respect to this clone: Its target is unknown.

TCRdb's copy holds only in-frame clones and misses some; the assay was immunoSEQ multiplex PCR. The table includes about 2.1 million clones, approximately 94% detected once. The naive CD8 subset, CD45RO-negative cells positively selected for CCR7, excluded terminally differentiated effector memory CD45RA+ cells. Germline loops: CDR1 LGHNA, CDR2 YNFKEQ. This CDR3 comprises 16 residues. V was shortened by 1 base and J by 0 bases, with 13 bases between the two germline ends. Study-wide findings and caveats: Non-shared clonotypes had lower generation probabilities than clonotypes shared by all four sorted-subset donors.

The clonotype comes from a man aged 18 to 35 in good health. Some clones in this sample may be carry-over from other donors' samples. Sequencing was performed on naive CD8+ T cells from PBMCs. This sequence joins TRBV4-2 and TRBJ2-7, with D possibly being TRBD2 (6 bases). The CDR3 coding sequence is TGTGCCAGCAGCCAAGGGGGGAGGCCCAGCTCCTACGAGCAGTACTTC. Its translation is CASSQGGRPSSYEQYF.